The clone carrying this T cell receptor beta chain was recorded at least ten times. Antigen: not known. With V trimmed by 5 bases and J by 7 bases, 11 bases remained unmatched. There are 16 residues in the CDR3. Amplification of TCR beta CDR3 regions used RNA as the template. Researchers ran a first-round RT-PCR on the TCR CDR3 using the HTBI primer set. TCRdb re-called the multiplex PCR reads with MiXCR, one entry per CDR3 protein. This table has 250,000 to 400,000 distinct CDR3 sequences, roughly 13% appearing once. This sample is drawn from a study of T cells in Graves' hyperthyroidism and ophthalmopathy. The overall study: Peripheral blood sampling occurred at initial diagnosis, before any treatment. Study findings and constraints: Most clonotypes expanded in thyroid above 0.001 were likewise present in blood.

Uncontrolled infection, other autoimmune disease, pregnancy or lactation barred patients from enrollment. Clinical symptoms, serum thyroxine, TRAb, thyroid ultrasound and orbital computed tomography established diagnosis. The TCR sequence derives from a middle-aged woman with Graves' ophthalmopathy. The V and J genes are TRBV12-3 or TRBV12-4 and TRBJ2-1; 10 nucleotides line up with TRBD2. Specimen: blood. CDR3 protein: CASSLSKRGGINEQFF. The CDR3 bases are TGTGCCAGCAGTCTGAGTAAGCGGGGGGGTATAAATGAGCAGTTCTTC.